The 29 T cell receptor beta chains given below trace back to one sample, sequenced in a study of CD8 T cells in Susac syndrome (dated by TCRdb to the late 2010s). The method behind the library was the immunoSEQ multiplex PCR assay. RNA was extracted using the RNeasy kit, and about 0.45 to 1 ug of the RNA was reverse transcribed with random hexamers. TCRdb reran the public reads through fastp at Q25 and MiXCR, keeping productive beta chains. Each entry merges the rows of one CDR3 protein and shows their most common DNA and genes. The sample yields about 160,000 distinct CDR3 sequences; roughly 95% were counted once. Approximately 0.12% of the sample goes to the ten largest clones. Input material: CD4+ T cells from PBMCs. Receptors were obtained from a human donor with Susac syndrome.

The rearrangement links TRBV9 to TRBJ1-1; 9 nucleotides match TRBD1. The CDR3 consists of 14 residues. Germline V lookup: CDR1 SGDLS, CDR2 YYNGEE. The V gene end was trimmed by 0 bases and the J gene end by 5 bases; junction bases not matched to a gene: 2. The CDR3 DNA reads as TGTGCCAGCAGCGTAGTCGGACAGGGGACTGAAGCTTTCTTT. It translates to CASSVVGQGTEAFF.

Concerning this clonotype itself: This is likely a read error, given that the CDR3 carries no conserved phenylalanine or tryptophan at its end. The chain has TRBV29-1 and TRBJ2-3; D is unresolved. Deletions cut 1 base from V and 3 bases from J, with 11 bases between. The CDR3 runs 14 residues. Germline lookup yields CDR1 SQVTM and CDR2 ANQGSEA. The CDR3 DNA follows: TGCAGCGTTGAAGCTCAGCCGGGTACAGATACGCAGTATCTT. The encoded protein is CSVEAQPGTDTQYL.

V gene TRBV9 combines with J gene TRBJ2-5; the match to TRBD1 covers 7 bases. The germline V gene encodes CDR1 SGDLS and CDR2 YYNGEE. CDR3 size: 14 residues. Trimming took 1 base from V and 4 from J; bases not matched to a gene: 4. This CDR3 is CASSVRPGGETQYF. CDR3 nucleotide sequence: TGTGCCAGCAGCGTACGCCCAGGGGGAGAGACCCAGTACTTC.

The CDR3 reads CASIDRGHGELFF. The CDR3 DNA is TGTGCCAGCATCGACAGGGGGCACGGGGAGCTGTTTTTT. The chain is built from TRBV7-2 and TRBJ2-2; 10 bases fit TRBD1. Germline V CDR1 and CDR2: SGHTA, FQGNSA. The CDR3 consists of 13 residues. V lost 7 bases, J lost 7 bases, and 3 bases stayed unmatched.

The chain joins TRBV6-5 to TRBJ2-4, with D perhaps being TRBD1 or TRBD2 (5 bases each). The CDR3 loop spans 14 amino acids. CDR1 MNHEY and CDR2 SVGAGI come from the germline V gene. The germline V and J ends were trimmed by 5 bases and 3 bases, with 11 bases remaining between them. CDR3 in amino acids: CASSARDGKNIQYF. In DNA form, the CDR3 reads TGTGCCAGCAGTGCCCGGGACGGCAAAAACATTCAGTACTTC.

This chain uses TRBV2 with TRBJ2-6; 7 nucleotides line up with TRBD1. CDR3 length equals 16 residues. V was pared by 4 bases and J by 0 bases, with 3 bases of the junction left unmatched. Germline V gene lookup returns CDR1 SNHLY and CDR2 FYNNEI. The CDR3: CASSGQGISGANVLTF. CDR3 DNA: TGTGCCAGCAGTGGACAGGGAATCTCTGGGGCCAACGTCCTGACTTTC.

The V and J genes are TRBV4-3 and TRBJ2-3, with D unclear. With 2 bases removed from V and 4 bases from J, the gap between germline ends came to 10 bases. Germline CDR1 LGHNA, CDR2 YSLEER. CDR3 length equals 14 residues. The CDR3 DNA follows: TGCGCCAGCAGCCAAACGGAGTGGGCAGATACGCAGTATTTT. Its translation is CASSQTEWADTQYF.

V and J are TRBV30 and TRBJ2-1; D gene unclear. The germline V and J ends were trimmed by 3 bases and 10 bases, with 10 bases remaining between them. This CDR3 is built from 11 residues. Per the germline V gene, CDR1 is GTSNPN and CDR2 is SVGIG (reference sequence). CDR3 in amino acids: CAWSSRYEQFF. DNA for the CDR3: TGTGCCTGGAGCTCCAGGTACGAGCAGTTCTTC. The variable domain in full, with the rest retrieved from reference TRBV30 and TRBJ2-1, is SQTIHQWPATLVQPVGSPLSLECTVEGTSNPNLYWYRQAAGRGLQLLFYSVGIGQISSEVPQNLSASRPQDRQFILSSKKLLLSDSGFYLCAWSSRYEQFFGPGTRLTVL.

This sequence joins TRBV20-1 and TRBJ2-1; D gene uncertain. The V end was cut by 1 base, the J end by 8 bases, with 6 bases between. This CDR3 contains 11 residues. Germline V gene data show CDR1 as DFQATT and CDR2 as SNEGSKA (reference sequence). CDR3 protein: CSARVLDEQFF. As DNA, the CDR3 is TGCAGTGCTAGAGTGCTAGATGAGCAGTTCTTC.

This clonotype appeared once. The CDR3 bases are TGCAGTGTACCGGGACTAGCGGGAGGAGAGCAGTACTTC. This gives the protein CSVPGLAGGEQYF. The rearrangement uses TRBV20-1 and TRBJ2-7; 15 nucleotides agree with TRBD2. V was clipped by 7 bases and J by 7 bases; unmatched bases: 5. Germline values: CDR1 DFQATT, CDR2 SNEGSKA (reference sequence). CDR3 size: 13 residues.

The sample holds a few counts of this clonotype. The V gene is TRBV19, the J gene TRBJ1-5; 8 bases line up with TRBD1. The CDR3 spans 13 residues. From germline, CDR1 is LNHDA and CDR2 SQIVND (reference sequence). The V gene end was trimmed by 6 bases and the J gene end by 4 bases; junction bases not matched to a gene: 2. The CDR3 nucleotides are TGTGCCAGTAGGGACAGGGAAAATCAGCCCCAGCATTTT. Residues: CASRDRENQPQHF.

The chain combines TRBV20-1 with TRBJ2-2; no definite D call. The CDR3 length is 13 residues. Trimming pared 3 bases from V and 2 bases from J, leaving 7 bases between. CDR1 and CDR2 (germline): DFQATT, SNEGSKA (reference sequence). The CDR3 is CSARGSNTGELFF. DNA of the CDR3: TGCAGTGCTAGGGGCAGCAACACCGGGGAGCTGTTTTTT.

This clonotype occurred once. The chain is built from TRBV11-2 and TRBJ2-1; maybe TRBD1 (5 bases). Germline CDR1 is SGHAT and CDR2 is FQNNGV. Trimming took off 2 bases at V and 8 bases at J, with 10 bases between the two ends. The CDR3 loop spans 13 amino acids. This CDR3 is CASSLNQGHEQFF. As DNA, the CDR3 is TGTGCCAGCAGCTTAAATCAGGGCCATGAGCAGTTCTTC.

The J gene is TRBJ2-3, the V gene TRBV2; 12 bases align to TRBD2. Germline CDR1 reads SNHLY; CDR2 reads FYNNEI. The CDR3 is 16 amino acids. Trimming cost V 4 bases and J 2 bases; bases outside gene matches: 4. The CDR3 DNA follows: TGTGCCAGCAGTGCAACTAGCGGGAGGACCACAGATACGCAGTATTTT. The encoded protein is CASSATSGRTTDTQYF.

The V call is TRBV20-1, the J call TRBJ1-2, with 9 bases aligning to TRBD1. Per germline, CDR1 DFQATT and CDR2 SNEGSKA (reference sequence). J lost 6 bases, V lost 4 bases, and 3 bases had no gene match. This CDR3 comprises 12 residues. CDR3 loop: CSATGTGHGYTF. CDR3 bases: TGCAGTGCTACCGGGACAGGGCATGGCTACACCTTC.

The table lists this clonotype with a count of one. The chain uses TRBV5-1 and TRBJ1-1; no clear D gene. There are 15 residues in the CDR3. Germline loops: CDR1 SGHRS, CDR2 YFSETQ. With 4 bases removed from V and 5 bases from J, the gap between germline ends came to 18 bases. The CDR3 coding sequence is TGCGCCAGCAGCCCGACGTCAGCCACCAGGACTGAAGCTTTCTTT. Its protein product is CASSPTSATRTEAFF.

This chain joins TRBV29-1 and TRBJ1-2; D may be TRBD1 (5 bases). This CDR3 spans 13 amino acids. Trimming stripped 6 bases from V and 8 bases from J, with 19 bases between. Germline CDR1 SQVTM, CDR2 ANQGSEA. The CDR3 sequence: CSVLGWGGRGYTF. CDR3 bases: TGCAGCGTCCTGGGATGGGGCGGTCGGGGCTACACCTTC.

This clonotype was observed a single time. The rearrangement joins TRBV9 to TRBJ2-1; D ambiguous. Germline V CDR1 and CDR2: SGDLS, YYNGEE. Between the trimmed V and J ends, which lost 2 bases and 2 bases, there was a span of 17 bases. The CDR3 has 17 residues. The CDR3 sequence: CASSVGIETWPYNEQFF. DNA for the CDR3: TGTGCCAGCAGCGTGGGGATAGAGACTTGGCCCTACAATGAGCAGTTCTTC.

The chain couples TRBV19 to TRBJ2-2; D may correspond to TRBD1 or TRBD2 (5 bases each). The CDR3 totals 15 residues. Germline-derived CDR1 and CDR2 are LNHDA and SQIVND (reference sequence). Trimming took 3 bases from V and 6 from J, leaving 14 bases between them. This chain's CDR3 is CASSIGTFGAGELFF. The CDR3 DNA follows: TGTGCCAGTAGTATCGGGACCTTTGGCGCCGGGGAGCTGTTTTTT. Drawing the rest from reference TRBV19 and TRBJ2-2, the complete variable domain is DGGITQSPKYLFRKEGQNVTLSCEQNLNHDAMYWYRQDPGQGLRLIYYSQIVNDFQKGDIAEGYSVSREKKESFPLTVTSAQKNPTAFYLCASSIGTFGAGELFFGEGSRLTVL.

J is TRBJ2-5 and V is TRBV7-2, with 7 bases matching TRBD2. Germline V gene sequence: CDR1 SGHTA, CDR2 FQGNSA. The CDR3 has 14 amino acids. Trimming removed 2 bases from V and 2 bases from J; junction bases left unmatched: 2. For the CDR3, the DNA is TGTGCCAGCAGCTTATGGCGGGAGCAAGAGACCCAGTACTTC. It translates to CASSLWREQETQYF.

This chain joins TRBV6-5 and TRBJ1-4; TRBD1 might be the D (5 bases). The ends were cut back, 5 bases at V and 6 bases at J, with 13 bases in the middle. The germline V gene has CDR1 MNHEY and CDR2 SVGAGI. There are 14 residues in the CDR3. The CDR3 here is CASSVRGRDEKLFF. The CDR3 DNA reads as TGTGCCAGCAGTGTGCGGGGCAGGGATGAAAAACTGTTTTTT.

V is TRBV30 and J is TRBJ2-5; D is perhaps TRBD2 (5 bases). The CDR3 sequence is 13 residues long. Trimming stripped 6 bases from V and 3 bases from J, with 14 bases between. Germline CDR1 and CDR2: GTSNPN and SVGIG (reference sequence). DNA for the CDR3: TGTGCCTGTAACACCGTCGGGGAAGAGACCCAGTACTTC. This codes for CACNTVGEETQYF.

V and J are TRBV6-6 and TRBJ2-7, with D possibly matching TRBD2 (5 bases). Trimming took off 7 bases at V and 0 bases at J, with 10 bases between the two ends. The germline CDR1 and CDR2 sequences are MNHNY and SVGAGI (reference sequence). The CDR3 spans 13 residues. This chain's CDR3 is CASTPEASYEQYV. The DNA for the CDR3 is TGTGCCAGCACCCCGGAGGCCTCCTACGAGCAGTACGTC.

V is TRBV3-1 and J is TRBJ2-1; a weak D match, TRBD2 (6 bases). Trimming took 2 bases from V and 1 from J, leaving 12 bases between them. CDR1 and CDR2 from the germline V gene are LGHDT and YNNKEL (reference sequence). The CDR3 sequence is 16 residues long. CDR3 sequence (DNA): TGTGCCAGCAGCCAATCTGGCGGGAAGTCCTACAATGAGCAGTTCTTC. It specifies CASSQSGGKSYNEQFF.

The chain is built from TRBV4-1 and TRBJ2-2, with 7 bases identical to TRBD1. With V trimmed by 2 bases and J by 5 bases, 11 bases remained unmatched. CDR1 is MGHRA, CDR2 YSYEKL, per germline. This CDR3 spans 17 amino acids. Written as DNA, the CDR3 is TGCGCCAGCAGCCAACACTTTACAGGGGAATGGACCGGGGAGCTGTTTTTT. Protein: CASSQHFTGEWTGELFF.

The chain links TRBV30 to TRBJ1-5; TRBD1 might be the D (5 bases). CDR3 length: 13 residues. Germline V lookup: CDR1 GTSNPN, CDR2 SVGIG (reference sequence). The ends were cut back, 0 bases at V and 3 bases at J, with 6 bases in the middle. The chain's CDR3 is CAWSVGTNQPQHF. The CDR3 DNA follows: TGTGCCTGGAGTGTAGGGACCAATCAGCCCCAGCATTTT. Full variable domain (outside the CDR3, taken from reference TRBV30 and TRBJ1-5): SQTIHQWPATLVQPVGSPLSLECTVEGTSNPNLYWYRQAAGRGLQLLFYSVGIGQISSEVPQNLSASRPQDRQFILSSKKLLLSDSGFYLCAWSVGTNQPQHFGDGTRLSIL.

The chain employs TRBV9 and TRBJ2-1; a weak D match, TRBD2 (5 bases). Trimming removed 0 bases at V and 8 bases at J, with 18 bases between. The CDR3 has 16 residues. Germline CDR1 SGDLS, CDR2 YYNGEE. As DNA, the CDR3 is TGTGCCAGCAGCGTAGAGTTGGGAGCCCCTACCGATGAGCAGTTCTTC. It encodes CASSVELGAPTDEQFF.

The V and J genes are TRBV30 and TRBJ2-1; D unclear. CDR3 size: 14 residues. The V end was cut by 4 bases, the J end by 0 bases, with 10 bases between. CDR1 is GTSNPN, CDR2 SVGIG, per germline (reference sequence). CDR3 residues: CAWKLGSSYNEQFF. CDR3 DNA sequence: TGTGCCTGGAAATTAGGTAGCTCCTACAATGAGCAGTTCTTC.

This sequence joins TRBV12-3 or TRBV12-4 and TRBJ2-3; 10 bases are shared with TRBD2. The CDR3 loop spans 14 amino acids. J was trimmed by 6 bases and V by 5 bases; bases with no gene match: 5. The CDR3 sequence: CASSKREGQDTQYF. CDR3 coding DNA: TGTGCCAGCAGTAAGCGGGAGGGCCAGGATACGCAGTATTTT.